This TCR beta chain came from a study of breast tumors, draining lymph nodes, adjacent tissues. Findings of the study overall: The lymph node origin of tumor T cells was framed as consistent with a hypothesis, not demonstrated. Tumors had less TCR diversity than lymph nodes, more than nontumor tissue. Data fit most tumor T cells coming from lymph node, expanding in tumor. Tumor and nontumor repertoires were significantly more similar in luminal-like than in basal-like breast cancer.

A single record per CDR3 protein comes from TCRdb applying MiXCR to the multiplex PCR reads. The repertoire holds around 140,000 distinct CDR3 sequences, with about a fifth as singletons. Axillary draining lymph nodes of breast cancer patients supplied the node samples. This clonotype was seen at least ten times. The antigen is unknown. This receptor was taken from a female donor with breast cancer. Some clones in this sample may be carry-over from other donors' samples. Sequencing input: axillary lymph node tissue.

The CDR3 loop reads CASGAGENTGELFF. CDR3 bases: TGCGCCAGCGGGGCGGGAGAGAACACCGGGGAGCTGTTTTTT. The J gene is TRBJ2-2, the V gene TRBV10-2, with 7 bases fitting TRBD2. Germline loops: CDR1 WSHSY, CDR2 SAAADI. CDR3 size: 14 residues. V lost 8 bases to trimming and J lost 1 base; unmatched junction nucleotides: 4.